This paragraph covers one T cell receptor beta chain sequence. The entry originates in a study of blood T cell repertoires in COVID-19. Study-level information: The analysed material was cDNA or gDNA that came from T cells, B-cell-depleted T cells, or PBMCs.

Participant ages covered about 18 to 95 years across around 22 US areas. Cohorts were determined from participant-reported clinical history. Germline CDR1 is DFQATT and CDR2 is SNEGSKA (reference sequence). CDR3 length: 11 residues. Trimming shortened V by 3 bases and J by 9 bases, and 9 bases separated the two germline ends. The authors' processing: Amplified reference gene primers provided the basis for estimating nucleated cell counts. Sequencing was performed with immunoSEQ multiplex PCR; in TCRdb, only in-frame clones are kept and a portion is missing. V, J and clone size are taken as reported in that table, and D and trimming were inferred from the DNA itself. The profile shows about 440,000 clones, around nine tenths of them singletons.

The receptor comes from a woman younger than 30 with acute COVID-19. The sequenced material came from PBMCs or T cells enriched from blood (not recorded which). The chain employs TRBV20-1 and TRBJ2-4, with D maybe TRBD2 (5 bases). CDR3 protein: CSARPRGIQYF. The CDR3 bases are TGCAGTGCTAGGCCTCGGGGCATTCAGTACTTC.